A selection of T cell receptor beta chains follows, all from one sample in a study of blood T cell repertoires in COVID-19. Profiling relied on immunoSEQ multiplex PCR, and the TCRdb table lists in-frame clones only, not all of them. The profile covers 35,000 to 45,000 clones, with 70% to 90% appearing a single time and under 5.5% taken by the ten largest. Sequenced: peripheral blood. The receptors stem from a man aged 35 to 55 with active COVID-19. Both conserved end residues are part of each CDR3. The D gene is left open where the match is weak. Clone size is stated in some rows and not others, as once, few, many or a class when expanded.

few,.,TRBV7-9,TRBJ2-7,TGTGCCAGCAGCTTGACAGGCTACGAGCAGTACTTC,CASSLTGYEQYF
.,TRBD1,TRBV2,TRBJ1-4,TGTGCCAGCAGTCCTAAGACAGGGGGTAATGAAAAACTGTTTTTT,CASSPKTGGNEKLFF
.,TRBD1,TRBV25-1,TRBJ1-5,TGTGCCAGCAGTGATCCCTCGACAGGGCGATATAGCAATCAGCCCCAGCATTTT,CASSDPSTGRYSNQPQHF
.,TRBD2,TRBV7-9,TRBJ2-1,TGTGCCAGCAGCGAGGGGACTAGCGGGTACGATGAGCAGTTCTTC,CASSEGTSGYDEQFF
.,TRBD2,TRBV28,TRBJ2-4,TGTGCCAGCAGCCTGCGGGGGCGGGAGGTCAAAAACATTCAGTACTTC,CASSLRGREVKNIQYF
.,.,TRBV5-1,TRBJ2-7,TGCGCCAGCAGCTGGGACTTGGAGGGGATGAGCCGGTACTTC,CASSWDLEGMSRYF
.,TRBD1,TRBV9,TRBJ1-5,TGTGCCAGCAGCGTCGGGACAGCTAACCAGCCCCAGCATTTT,CASSVGTANQPQHF
.,.,TRBV28,TRBJ2-7,TGTGCCAGCAGGGCTCGGGACACTTCCTACGAGCAGTACTTC,CASRARDTSYEQYF
.,.,TRBV25-1,TRBJ1-2,TGTGCCAGCTCGAGGGGCGTCGGGGGAGGGTATGGCTACACCTTC,CASSRGVGGGYGYTF
.,TRBD1,TRBV6-5,TRBJ1-2,TGTGCCAGCAGTCGGACAGGGGGCCTTAACTATGGCTACACCTTC,CASSRTGGLNYGYTF
.,TRBD1,TRBV18,TRBJ1-1,TGTGCCAGCTCACGTGGACAGGGGAACACTGAAGCTTTCTTT,CASSRGQGNTEAFF
.,.,TRBV7-3,TRBJ2-5,TGTGCCAGCAGCTTAAATGCAGGGCTGGAGACCCAGTACTTC,CASSLNAGLETQYF
.,.,TRBV28,TRBJ1-5,TGTGCCAGCCATTACCAGGTTTACGAACAGCCCCAGCATTTT,CASHYQVYEQPQHF
few,TRBD1,TRBV2,TRBJ1-2,TGTGCCAGCAGCGACCGACAGGGGATGCTCTATGGCTACACCTTC,CASSDRQGMLYGYTF
.,TRBD1,TRBV2,TRBJ1-6,TGTGCCAGCAGTCTCTCGGGACAGGGGAATTCACCCCTCCACTTT,CASSLSGQGNSPLHF
.,.,TRBV11-3,TRBJ2-1,TGTGCCAGCAGCTTACGCAGCGGACTAAGCGATGAGCAGTTCTTC,CASSLRSGLSDEQFF
.,.,TRBV2,TRBJ2-7,TGTGCCAGCAGTGTACGGAGACTAACCTCTCTCGAGCAGTACTTC,CASSVRRLTSLEQYF
once,TRBD2,TRBV9,TRBJ2-7,TGTGCCAGCAGCGTAGATCTAGCGGGAGCAGGGGAGCAGTACTTC,CASSVDLAGAGEQYF
few,TRBD1,TRBV29-1,TRBJ1-1,TGCAGCGCTACGGGACAGGGGAACACTGAAGCTTTCTTT,CSATGQGNTEAFF
.,TRBD1,TRBV5-8,TRBJ1-5,TGTGCCAGCAGCCACGACAGGGAGAGCAATCAGCCCCAGCATTTT,CASSHDRESNQPQHF
.,.,TRBV24-1,TRBJ2-1,TGTGCCACCAGTGACGCGAGCCGACTGGAGCAGTTCTTC,CATSDASRLEQFF
.,.,TRBV4-2,TRBJ1-5,TGTGCCAGCAGCCCTTCGGTTGGGGGGGATCAGCCCCAGCATTTT,CASSPSVGGDQPQHF
.,.,TRBV19,TRBJ2-7,TGTGCCAGTAGTATAGCGGAGGGCTACGAGCAGTACTTC,CASSIAEGYEQYF
.,.,TRBV11-3,TRBJ2-1,TGTGCCAGCAGCCCCCCTAGGGGGCGGGGGGATTACAATGAGCAGTTCTTC,CASSPPRGRGDYNEQFF
.,TRBD2,TRBV27,TRBJ2-7,TGTGCCAGCAGTTCCCTAGCGGGAGAACGTTACGAGCAGTACTTC,CASSSLAGERYEQYF
.,.,TRBV10-2,TRBJ2-7,TGCGCCAGCAGTGCAAGGCGGACACCCGTGGACTACGAGCAGTACTTC,CASSARRTPVDYEQYF
.,TRBD2,TRBV7-9,TRBJ2-1,TGTGCCAGCAGCTTAGGTAGCGGGAGCGAGAAGAATGAGCAGTTCTTC,CASSLGSGSEKNEQFF
.,.,TRBV19,TRBJ1-4,TGTGCCAGTAGTCCATTAGGGGCAGGGGAAAATGAAAAACTGTTTTTT,CASSPLGAGENEKLFF
.,TRBD1,TRBV19,TRBJ2-1,TGTGCCAGTAGTATAGGGCCGACAGGGTACAATGAGCAGTTCTTC,CASSIGPTGYNEQFF
few,.,TRBV7-7,TRBJ2-1,TGTGCTAGCAGCTTGGGTGCAGCGGGCGTCAGTGAGCAGTTCTTC,CASSLGAAGVSEQFF
once,.,TRBV24-1,TRBJ2-3,TGTGCCACCAGTGATTCCCAGGGTACGAATACGCAGTATTTT,CATSDSQGTNTQYF
.,.,TRBV6-5,TRBJ2-1,TGTGCCAGCAGTTTTGGAGGATACAATGAGCAGTTCTTC,CASSFGGYNEQFF
few,.,TRBV27,TRBJ2-1,TGTGCCAGCAGTTTAATGAGGGGGTACAATGAGCAGTTCTTC,CASSLMRGYNEQFF
.,.,TRBV9,TRBJ2-1,TGTGCCAGCAGGGAAGCCCCCGCGAACGGAGCCTACAATGAGCAGTTCTTC,CASREAPANGAYNEQFF
once,TRBD1,TRBV5-6,TRBJ1-1,TGTGCCAGCAGCCGACAGGGGGAGAGCACTGAAGCTTTCTTT,CASSRQGESTEAFF
.,TRBD1,TRBV7-9,TRBJ1-5,TGTGCCAGCAGCTTACAGGGGGTCAATCAGCCCCAGCATTTT,CASSLQGVNQPQHF
.,.,TRBV6-5,TRBJ1-2,TGTGCCAGCAGTTTCTACAGGGAGTGGGGCTACACCTTC,CASSFYREWGYTF
.,TRBD1,TRBV11-2,TRBJ1-2,TGTGCCAGCAGCTCCCTTCAAGCACGGACAGGGAAGGACTATGGCTACACCTTC,CASSSLQARTGKDYGYTF
.,.,TRBV7-9,TRBJ2-2,TGTGCCAGCAGCTTAGTAGCTAACACCGGGGAGCTGTTTTTT,CASSLVANTGELFF
.,TRBD1,TRBV6-1,TRBJ1-5,TGTGCCAGCAGTGGTACCTGGGGACAGGTCAATCAGCCCCAGCATTTT,CASSGTWGQVNQPQHF
once,TRBD1,TRBV5-1,TRBJ1-1,TGCGCCAGCAGCCGCCAAGGACAGGGGGCGAGAACTGAAGCTTTCTTT,CASSRQGQGARTEAFF
.,TRBD2,TRBV14,TRBJ2-1,TGTGCCAGCAACCAAGTGGGCGGGAGGGCCAATGAGCAGTTCTTC,CASNQVGGRANEQFF